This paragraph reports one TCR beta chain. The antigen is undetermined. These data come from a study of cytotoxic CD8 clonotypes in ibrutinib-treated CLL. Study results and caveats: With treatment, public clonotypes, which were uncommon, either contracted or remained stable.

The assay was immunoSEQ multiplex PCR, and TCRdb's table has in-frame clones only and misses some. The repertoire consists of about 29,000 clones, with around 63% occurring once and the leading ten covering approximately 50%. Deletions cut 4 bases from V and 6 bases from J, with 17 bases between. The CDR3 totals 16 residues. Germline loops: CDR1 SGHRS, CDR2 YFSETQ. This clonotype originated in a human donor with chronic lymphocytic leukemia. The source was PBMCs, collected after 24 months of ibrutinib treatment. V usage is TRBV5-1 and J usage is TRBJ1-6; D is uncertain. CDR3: CASSPEGRGVNSPLHF. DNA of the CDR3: TGCGCCAGCAGCCCCGAAGGCCGAGGAGTTAATTCACCCCTCCACTTT.